The rows below give T cell receptor beta chains drawn from one sample of a study of shared clonotypes between healthy human individuals. Clones were sequenced by immunoSEQ multiplex PCR, and TCRdb holds only the in-frame ones, with some missing. The sample consists of some 2,500,000 clones, 93% of them appearing once. The sample taken for sequencing was naive CD4+ T cells from PBMCs. All receptors come from a man aged 18-30 years in good health. Some clones in this sample may be carry-over from other donors' samples. The CDR3 runs from the conserved cysteine through the conserved F or W. A D gene is named only where the DNA matches it firmly. The size field is filled for only some rows; it gives once, few, many or a size class.

cdr3_nt cdr3_aa clone_size d_call j_call v_call
TGTGCCAGCAGCGTAGTTAGCCACAAAGCCAACACCGGGGAGCTGTTTTTT CASSVVSHKANTGELFF . . TRBJ2-2 TRBV9
TGTGCCAGCAGTGTAATTAGCGGCCCCTACGAGCAGTACTTC CASSVISGPYEQYF . . TRBJ2-7 TRBV28
TGTGCCAGCAGGAGGACTAGCGGGAGTTACGAGCAGTACTTC CASRRTSGSYEQYF few TRBD2 TRBJ2-7 TRBV27
TGTGCCAGCAGCCTCGATACGGCCGGGGAGCTGTTTTTT CASSLDTAGELFF . . TRBJ2-2 TRBV11-3
TGTGCCAGTAGTATTCTACAGGGGCTTGGGAGTCGGAGCTATGGCTACACCTTC CASSILQGLGSRSYGYTF . TRBD1 TRBJ1-2 TRBV19
TGCGCCAGCAGTGAGGGCCTAGCGGACACCGGGGAGCTGTTTTTT CASSEGLADTGELFF . TRBD2 TRBJ2-2 TRBV10-1
TGTGCCAGCAGCCCTCCTCTGCGGAGGGAGCAGTACTTC CASSPPLRREQYF . . TRBJ2-7 TRBV7-2
TGCGCCAGCAGCCAAGATCTTAGCGGAGGTTCATACAATGAGCAGTTCTTC CASSQDLSGGSYNEQFF . . TRBJ2-1 TRBV4-1
TGTGCCAGCAGCCCAAGTCGATCCTACGAGCAGTACTTC CASSPSRSYEQYF . . TRBJ2-7 TRBV7-9
TGTGCCAGCAGTGACGACAGGGGCGCCAATTATAAGACTCTCACAGATACGCAGTATTTT CASSDDRGANYKTLTDTQYF . TRBD1 TRBJ2-3 TRBV6-1
TGTGCCAGCAGCTTAATGGGACAGGGAGGCGAGCAGTACTTC CASSLMGQGGEQYF few TRBD1 TRBJ2-7 TRBV7-3
TGTGCCACCAGCAGAGATCGGCCCGGACGGGAAAAACTGTTTTTT CATSRDRPGREKLFF . . TRBJ1-4 TRBV15
TGTGCCACCGGGCGACTAGCGGGTATGAGTGGGGGGGGTGAGCAGTTCTTC CATGRLAGMSGGGEQFF . TRBD2 TRBJ2-1 TRBV15
TGTGCCAGCTCCCAAACGGCTGAGGGACTGTTTTTT CASSQTAEGLFF . . TRBJ1-4 TRBV2
TGTGCCAGCAGCCGGTCGGGGTTGGAACAGATCGAGCAGTATTTT CASSRSGLEQIEQYF . . TRBJ2-3 TRBV14
TGTGCAAGTCGCTTAGTCCCTGGACGGCCCTATGGCTACACCTTC CASRLVPGRPYGYTF . . TRBJ1-2 TRBV12-2
TGCGCCAGCAGCTTGATGGGACAGGGGTTCGACAATGAGCAGTTCTTC CASSLMGQGFDNEQFF . TRBD1 TRBJ2-1 TRBV5-1
TGTGCCATCAGCCCCGGGACAGGGTTTTATACGCAGTATTTT CAISPGTGFYTQYF . TRBD1 TRBJ2-3 TRBV10-3
TGTGCCAGTAGTATAGGGCAGACTAGCAATCAGCCCCAGCATTTT CASSIGQTSNQPQHF . . TRBJ1-5 TRBV19
TGTGCCAGCAGTGAGTCCGGGAGGGTCTCACCCCTCCACTTT CASSESGRVSPLHF once . TRBJ1-6 TRBV2
TGTGCCAGCAGCCCCGCCCTGTTGCGGCCCTATGGCTACACCTTC CASSPALLRPYGYTF . . TRBJ1-2 TRBV7-2
TGTGCCAGCAGCCCCTCCAGGGGGGATGAAGCTTTCTTT CASSPSRGDEAFF . TRBD1 TRBJ1-1 TRBV7-9
TGTGCCAGCTCACCAGGGGACCGCAGGGCAGAGACCCAGTACTTC CASSPGDRRAETQYF once . TRBJ2-5 TRBV18
TGCGCCAGCAGCTTTGGAGGTTTGGGCGAGACCCAGTACTTC CASSFGGLGETQYF . . TRBJ2-5 TRBV5-1
TGTGCCAGTAGTGATCTTTCGGGGGGACCGGCTGGCTACACCTTC CASSDLSGGPAGYTF . . TRBJ1-2 TRBV19
TGTGCCAGCAGCCGGCGGGAGGGCCGGGTAGAGACCCAGTACTTC CASSRREGRVETQYF . TRBD2 TRBJ2-5 TRBV11-1
TGTGCCAGCAGTTTATCCTGGGGCGGCACTGAAGCTTTCTTT CASSLSWGGTEAFF . . TRBJ1-1 TRBV28
TGCAGCGTGACCGGGACAGCGAAAGAGACCCAGTACTTC CSVTGTAKETQYF . TRBD1 TRBJ2-5 TRBV29-1